This T cell receptor (beta chain) was captured in a study of T cell changes during pregnancy in multiple sclerosis. The protocol was immunoSEQ multiplex PCR, while the TCRdb copy is restricted to in-frame clones and leaves out a portion. The sample has around 100,000 clones, about nine tenths seen once. Germline values: CDR1 SQVTM, CDR2 ANQGSEA. The CDR3 is 13 amino acids. V was trimmed by 6 bases and J by 10 bases, leaving 18 bases between them. The gene calls are TRBV29-1 and TRBJ1-4; a possible D gene is TRBD1 (6 bases). The source is a female donor with multiple sclerosis, enrolled in a pregnancy study. The sequenced sample was peripheral blood, obtained in the second trimester of pregnancy. The CDR3 bases are TGCAGCGTAGAACAGGGTACGTTAGGAAAACTGTTTTTT. Encoded protein: CSVEQGTLGKLFF.